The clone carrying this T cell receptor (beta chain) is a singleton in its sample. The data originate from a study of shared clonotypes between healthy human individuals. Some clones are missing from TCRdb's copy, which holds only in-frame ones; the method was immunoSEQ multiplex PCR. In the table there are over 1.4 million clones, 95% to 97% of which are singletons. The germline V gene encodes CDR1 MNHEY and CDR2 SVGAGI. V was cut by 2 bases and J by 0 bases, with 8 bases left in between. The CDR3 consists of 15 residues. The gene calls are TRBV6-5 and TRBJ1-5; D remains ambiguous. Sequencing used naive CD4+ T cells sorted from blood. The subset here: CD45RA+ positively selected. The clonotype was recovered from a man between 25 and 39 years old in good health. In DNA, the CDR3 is TGTGCCAGCAGTTACAGTCAGTATAGCAATCAGCCCCAGCATTTT. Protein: CASSYSQYSNQPQHF.